A single sample gave rise to the 18 T cell receptor beta chains below, sequenced in a study of cytomegalovirus exposure and HLA in healthy donors (TCRdb year 2017). The library was built by means of the immunoSEQ multiplex PCR assay. Imported from immuneACCESS, the table was reduced by TCRdb to in-frame sequences with V and J called. These copies leave out some clones; in studies compared against another copy, an unresolved V gene accounts for under half, and the cause of the remainder is not known. A total of approximately 200,000 clones appear in this sample, under 95% of them only once. The ten largest clonotypes hold approximately 0.99% of the sample. The material sequenced was PBMCs. These receptors were collected from a young woman in good health and CMV-seronegative.

The J gene is TRBJ2-2, the V gene TRBV7-9; 7 nucleotides agree with TRBD1. The V gene's germline CDR1 is SEHNR and CDR2 FQNEAQ (reference sequence). V dropped 5 bases and J dropped 1; count of bases not matched to a gene: 7. The CDR3 covers 16 residues. The CDR3 region is CASSTTGTENTGELFF. The CDR3 region has the DNA TGTGCCAGCAGCACAACGGGGACAGAGAACACCGGGGAGCTGTTTTTT. The variable domain in full, with the rest retrieved from reference TRBV7-9 and TRBJ2-2, is DTGVSQNPRHKITKRGQNVTFRCDPISEHNRLYWYRQTLGQGPEFLTYFQNEAQLEKSRLLSDRFSAERPKGSFSTLEIQRTEQGDSAMYLCASSTTGTENTGELFFGEGSRLTVL.

CDR3 nucleotides: TGCGCCAGCAGCCGGACCAAGACTAGCGGGAGCCAAGAGACCCAGTACTTC. Translated: CASSRTKTSGSQETQYF. The rearrangement uses TRBV5-1 and TRBJ2-5, with 12 bases that match TRBD2. The CDR3 has 17 residues. Unmatched junction bases numbered 8, after V lost 4 bases and J lost 1 base. CDR1 is SGHRS and CDR2 is YFSETQ in the germline V gene.

This chain links TRBV7-2 with TRBJ1-2; D perhaps matches TRBD1 (6 bases). This CDR3 contains 15 residues. The germline V gene encodes CDR1 SGHTA and CDR2 FQGNSA. V was pared by 3 bases and J by 6 bases, with 17 bases between. The CDR3 sequence: CASSFPIGRGHGYTF. CDR3 in DNA: TGTGCCAGCAGCTTTCCGATTGGCAGGGGCCATGGCTACACCTTC.

The gene calls are TRBV10-3 and TRBJ1-2, with 7 bases that match TRBD1. The germline CDR1 and CDR2 sequences are ENHRY and SYGVKD. Trimming cost V 9 bases and J 6 bases; bases outside gene matches: 4. The length of the CDR3 is 11 residues. The chain's CDR3 is CAITGADGYTF. DNA for the CDR3: TGTGCCATTACAGGGGCGGATGGCTACACCTTC.

The rearrangement links TRBV27 to TRBJ1-2; perhaps TRBD1 as D (5 bases). CDR1 is MNHEY, CDR2 SMNVEV, per germline (reference sequence). The CDR3 spans 14 residues. The V and J ends lost 5 bases and 1 base respectively, with 11 bases between them. The CDR3 coding sequence is TGTGCCAGCAGTCTACTGACAGATAACTATGGCTACACCTTC. Protein: CASSLLTDNYGYTF.

The rearrangement uses TRBV2 and TRBJ1-5; 8 bases match TRBD1. This CDR3 region has 16 residues. V gave up 7 bases and J gave up 0 bases; unmatched junction bases: 8. The germline CDR1 and CDR2 sequences are SNHLY and FYNNEI. CDR3 coding DNA: TGTGCCAGCAAGGGCAGGGGGCGAGTTAGCAATCAGCCCCAGCATTTT. Translation: CASKGRGRVSNQPQHF.

This clone has just a few counts. This chain joins TRBV27 and TRBJ2-1, with TRBD2 matching 8 bases. CDR1 and CDR2 from the germline V gene are MNHEY and SMNVEV (reference sequence). J lost 0 bases, V lost 6 bases, and 4 bases had no gene match. The CDR3 loop spans 15 amino acids. The CDR3, as DNA: TGTGCCAGCAGCCATAGCGGGATCTCCTACAATGAGCAGTTCTTC. This sequence encodes CASSHSGISYNEQFF.

The chain has TRBV5-1 and TRBJ2-7; D uncertain. The CDR3 consists of 13 residues. The germline V and J ends were trimmed by 0 bases and 4 bases, with 8 bases remaining between them. In germline, CDR1 is SGHRS, CDR2 YFSETQ. As DNA, the CDR3 is TGCGCCAGCAGCTTGGCGACAACGTACGAGCAGTACTTC. Translating gives CASSLATTYEQYF. Full variable domain (rest looked up from reference TRBV5-1 and TRBJ2-7): KAGVTQTPRYLIKTRGQQVTLSCSPISGHRSVSWYQQTPGQGLQFLFEYFSETQRNKGNFPGRFSGRQFSNSRSEMNVSTLELGDSALYLCASSLATTYEQYFGPGTRLTVT.

The CDR3 sequence is CASSLVAGAYEQYF. The DNA for the CDR3 is TGTGCCAGCAGCTTAGTAGCGGGTGCCTACGAGCAGTACTTC. The rearrangement links TRBV7-6 to TRBJ2-7; 7 bases map to TRBD2. Losses at the gene ends were 1 base for V and 2 bases for J; bases not matched to a gene: 2. This CDR3 is built from 14 residues. Germline CDR1 and CDR2: SGHVS and FNYEAQ.

This clone turned up a few times. The rearrangement joins TRBV30 to TRBJ2-3; TRBD2 matches 9 bases. Germline V gene sequence: CDR1 GTSNPN, CDR2 SVGIG (reference sequence). The CDR3 consists of 15 residues. V gave up 7 bases and J gave up 4 bases; unmatched junction bases: 12. The CDR3 coding sequence is TGTGCCTCCCAGCGTAGCGGGAGTTTTCCAGATACGCAGTATTTT. Residues: CASQRSGSFPDTQYF.

The gene calls are TRBV27 and TRBJ2-2, with D maybe TRBD1 (6 bases). The V end lost 5 bases, the J end lost 7 bases, and 14 bases lay between the germline ends. Germline V gene data show CDR1 as MNHEY and CDR2 as SMNVEV (reference sequence). CDR3 length equals 14 residues. CDR3 nucleotides: TGTGCCAGCAGTACCTACGGACAGATCGGGGAGCTGTTTTTT. Its translation is CASSTYGQIGELFF.

The chain combines TRBV18 with TRBJ1-1; no firm D call. V lost 3 bases, J lost 3 bases, and 17 bases lay in between. CDR1 and CDR2 (germline): KGHSH, LQKENI. The CDR3 length is 16 residues. The CDR3 sequence: CASSPFTTLADTEAFF. In nucleotides, the CDR3 is TGTGCCAGCTCACCTTTTACGACCCTGGCGGACACTGAAGCTTTCTTT.

This chain uses TRBV5-1 with TRBJ2-2; 9 nucleotides align to TRBD1. The V segment lost 0 bases and the J segment 6 bases; nucleotides outside the gene matches: 18. The CDR3 has 20 residues. Germline values: CDR1 SGHRS, CDR2 YFSETQ. This chain's CDR3 is CASSLAVIGQGRGNAGELFF. CDR3 DNA sequence: TGCGCCAGCAGCTTGGCCGTCATTGGACAGGGGAGAGGTAACGCCGGGGAGCTGTTTTTT.

The V gene is TRBV20-1, the J gene TRBJ2-7; D is uncertain. This CDR3 is built from 10 residues. V lost 5 bases and J lost 6, with 8 bases in between. Germline V gives CDR1 DFQATT, CDR2 SNEGSKA (reference sequence). The CDR3 protein is CSAHLREQYF. CDR3 DNA sequence: TGCAGTGCTCACTTACGCGAGCAGTACTTC.

This chain joins TRBV19 and TRBJ1-5; 8 bases are a match to TRBD1. Germline-derived CDR1 and CDR2 are LNHDA and SQIVND (reference sequence). CDR3 length equals 13 residues. J was trimmed by 6 bases and V by 7 bases; bases with no gene match: 5. CDR3 nucleotides: TGTGCCAGTACCGACAGGGGTATTCAGCCCCAGCATTTT. This sequence encodes CASTDRGIQPQHF. Combining the CDR3 with reference TRBV19 and TRBJ1-5 gives the whole variable domain DGGITQSPKYLFRKEGQNVTLSCEQNLNHDAMYWYRQDPGQGLRLIYYSQIVNDFQKGDIAEGYSVSREKKESFPLTVTSAQKNPTAFYLCASTDRGIQPQHFGDGTRLSIL.

This sequence joins TRBV28 and TRBJ1-2; TRBD1 might be the D (5 bases). This CDR3 contains 16 residues. The germline gives CDR1 MDHEN, CDR2 SYDVKM. Trimming left V 5 bases short and J 1 base short, with 17 bases between. This CDR3 reads CASSHATDTINYGYTF. The CDR3 nucleotides read TGTGCCAGCAGTCACGCCACGGACACAATTAACTATGGCTACACCTTC.

This chain uses TRBV4-1 with TRBJ2-1, with 9 bases fitting TRBD2. Germline V gives CDR1 MGHRA, CDR2 YSYEKL. The CDR3 has 18 residues. V was pared by 0 bases and J by 1 base, with 7 bases of the junction left unmatched. The CDR3 nucleotides read TGCGCCAGCAGCCAAGAGTGGCTAGCGGGACGGTCCTACAATGAGCAGTTCTTC. Translating it yields CASSQEWLAGRSYNEQFF.

This chain links TRBV7-9 with TRBJ2-7; D is perhaps TRBD1 (6 bases). Germline V gene data show CDR1 as SEHNR and CDR2 as FQNEAQ (reference sequence). Trimming left V 5 bases short and J 5 bases short, with 13 bases between. This CDR3 is 13 amino acids long. CDR3 amino acids: CASSPGHAHEQYF. In nucleotides, the CDR3 is TGTGCCAGCAGCCCGGGACATGCCCACGAGCAGTACTTC. The full variable domain, rest sourced from reference TRBV7-9 and TRBJ2-7, is DTGVSQNPRHKITKRGQNVTFRCDPISEHNRLYWYRQTLGQGPEFLTYFQNEAQLEKSRLLSDRFSAERPKGSFSTLEIQRTEQGDSAMYLCASSPGHAHEQYFGPGTRLTVT.